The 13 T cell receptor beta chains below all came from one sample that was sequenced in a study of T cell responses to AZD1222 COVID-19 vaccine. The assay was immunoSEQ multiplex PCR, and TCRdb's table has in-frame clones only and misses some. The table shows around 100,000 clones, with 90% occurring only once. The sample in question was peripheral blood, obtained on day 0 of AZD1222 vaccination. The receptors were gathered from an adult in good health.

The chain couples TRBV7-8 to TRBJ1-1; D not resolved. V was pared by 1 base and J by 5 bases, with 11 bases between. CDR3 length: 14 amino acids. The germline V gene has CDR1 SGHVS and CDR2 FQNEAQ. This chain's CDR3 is CASSLGLAGTEAFF. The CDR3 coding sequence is TGTGCCAGCAGCTTAGGATTAGCGGGGACTGAAGCTTTCTTT.

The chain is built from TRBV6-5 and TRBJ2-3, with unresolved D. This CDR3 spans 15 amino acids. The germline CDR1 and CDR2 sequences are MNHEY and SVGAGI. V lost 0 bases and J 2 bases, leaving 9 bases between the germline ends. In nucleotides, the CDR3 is TGTGCCAGCAGTTACTCGAATGCACCCACAGATACGCAGTATTTT. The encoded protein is CASSYSNAPTDTQYF.

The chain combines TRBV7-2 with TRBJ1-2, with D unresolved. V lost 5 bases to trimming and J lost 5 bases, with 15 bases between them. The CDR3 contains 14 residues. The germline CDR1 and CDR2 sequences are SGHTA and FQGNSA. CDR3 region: CASSPKAQSYGYTF. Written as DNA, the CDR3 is TGTGCCAGCAGCCCAAAGGCTCAATCTTATGGCTACACCTTC.

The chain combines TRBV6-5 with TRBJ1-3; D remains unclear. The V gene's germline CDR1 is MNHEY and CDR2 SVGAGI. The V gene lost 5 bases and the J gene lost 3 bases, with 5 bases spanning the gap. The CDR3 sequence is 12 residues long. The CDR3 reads CASSPSGNTIYF. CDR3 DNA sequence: TGTGCCAGCAGTCCGAGTGGAAACACCATATATTTT.

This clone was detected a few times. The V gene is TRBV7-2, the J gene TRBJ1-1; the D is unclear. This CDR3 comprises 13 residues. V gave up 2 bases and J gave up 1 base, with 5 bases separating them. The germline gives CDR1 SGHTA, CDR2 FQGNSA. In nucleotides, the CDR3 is TGTGCCAGCAGCTTAAGAGGGAACACTGAAGCTTTCTTT. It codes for CASSLRGNTEAFF. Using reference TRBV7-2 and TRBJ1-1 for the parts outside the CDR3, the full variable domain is GAGVSQSPSNKVTEKGKDVELRCDPISGHTALYWYRQSLGQGLEFLIYFQGNSAPDKSGLPSDRFSAERTGGSVSTLTIQRTQQEDSAVYLCASSLRGNTEAFFGQGTRLTVV.

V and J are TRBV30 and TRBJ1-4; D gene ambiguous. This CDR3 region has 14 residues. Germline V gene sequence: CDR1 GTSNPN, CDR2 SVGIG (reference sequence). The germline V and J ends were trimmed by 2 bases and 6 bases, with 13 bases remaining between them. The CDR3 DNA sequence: TGTGCCTGGAGTCCCCCGGGTATCGATGAAAAACTGTTTTTT. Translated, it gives CAWSPPGIDEKLFF.

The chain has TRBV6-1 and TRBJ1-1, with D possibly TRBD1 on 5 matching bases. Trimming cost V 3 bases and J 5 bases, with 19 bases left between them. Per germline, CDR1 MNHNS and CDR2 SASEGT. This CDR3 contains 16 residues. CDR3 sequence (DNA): TGTGCCAGCAGTGAGGACACCGGGACGCCGAAAACTGAAGCTTTCTTT. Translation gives CASSEDTGTPKTEAFF.

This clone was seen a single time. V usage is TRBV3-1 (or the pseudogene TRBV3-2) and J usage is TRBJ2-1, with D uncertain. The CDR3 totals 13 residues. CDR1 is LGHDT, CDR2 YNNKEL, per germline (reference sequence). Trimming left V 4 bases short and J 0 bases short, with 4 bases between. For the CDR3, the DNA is TGTGCCAGCAGCCCTCACTCCTACAATGAGCAGTTCTTC. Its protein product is CASSPHSYNEQFF.

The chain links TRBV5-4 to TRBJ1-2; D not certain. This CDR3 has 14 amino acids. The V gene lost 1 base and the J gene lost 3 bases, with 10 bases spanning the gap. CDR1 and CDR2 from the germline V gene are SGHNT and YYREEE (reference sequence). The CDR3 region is CASSLLGRDYGYTF. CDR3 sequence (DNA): TGTGCCAGCAGCTTGTTAGGCAGAGACTATGGCTACACCTTC.

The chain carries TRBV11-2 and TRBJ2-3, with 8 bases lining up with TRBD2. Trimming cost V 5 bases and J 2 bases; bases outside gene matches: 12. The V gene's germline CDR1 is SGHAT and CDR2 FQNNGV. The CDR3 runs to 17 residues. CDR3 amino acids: CASSRRPSGSPTDTQYF. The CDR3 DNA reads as TGTGCCAGCAGCAGACGTCCTAGCGGGTCCCCCACAGATACGCAGTATTTT.

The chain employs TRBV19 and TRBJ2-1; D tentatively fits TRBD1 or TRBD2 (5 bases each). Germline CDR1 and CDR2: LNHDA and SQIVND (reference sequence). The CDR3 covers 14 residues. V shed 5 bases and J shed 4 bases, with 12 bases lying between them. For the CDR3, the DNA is TGTGCCAGTAGTCCCGGGACGCGATACAATGAGCAGTTCTTC. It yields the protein CASSPGTRYNEQFF.

The CDR3, as DNA: TGTGCCAGCAGCTTATCGTGGGGCGGGTATAATTCACCCCTCCACTTT. Translation gives CASSLSWGGYNSPLHF. The chain recombines TRBV7-2 with TRBJ1-6; TRBD1 might be the D (5 bases). This CDR3 comprises 16 residues. Trimming stripped 2 bases from V and 4 bases from J, with 12 bases between. CDR1 is SGHTA, CDR2 FQGNSA, per germline.

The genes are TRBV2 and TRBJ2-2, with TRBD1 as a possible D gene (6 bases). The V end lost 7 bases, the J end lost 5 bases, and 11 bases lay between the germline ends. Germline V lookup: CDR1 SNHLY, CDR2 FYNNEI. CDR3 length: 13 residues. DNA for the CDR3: TGTGCCAGCACCGAGGGGGTAACCGGGGAGCTGTTTTTT. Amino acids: CASTEGVTGELFF.